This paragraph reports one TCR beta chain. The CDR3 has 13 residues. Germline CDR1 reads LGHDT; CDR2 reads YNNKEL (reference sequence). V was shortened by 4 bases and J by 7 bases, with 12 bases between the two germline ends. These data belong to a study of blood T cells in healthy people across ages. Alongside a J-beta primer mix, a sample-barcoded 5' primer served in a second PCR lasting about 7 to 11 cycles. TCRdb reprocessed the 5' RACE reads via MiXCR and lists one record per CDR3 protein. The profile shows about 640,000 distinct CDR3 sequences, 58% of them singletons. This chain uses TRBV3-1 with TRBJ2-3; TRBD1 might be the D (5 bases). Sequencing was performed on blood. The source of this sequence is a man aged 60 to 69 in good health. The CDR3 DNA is TGTGCCAGCAGCCCGAAGGGGTTTAATACGCAGTATTTT. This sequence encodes CASSPKGFNTQYF.